These 18 T cell receptor beta chains originate from one sample sequenced in a study of blood T cells in healthy people across ages. PCR was performed a second time for about 6 to 12 cycles using a sample-barcoded 5' primer and a J-beta primer mix. TCRdb re-called the 5' RACE reads with MiXCR, one entry per CDR3 protein. The top ten clones hold approximately 15% of a sample with fewer than 800,000 distinct CDR3 sequences, about 34% of them seen once. Sequencing was performed on blood. These receptors originate from a woman aged 80 or over in good health.

CDR3 region: CSVAGTGASTDTQYF. The CDR3 DNA reads TGCAGCGTCGCCGGGACAGGGGCTAGCACAGATACGCAGTATTTT. V usage is TRBV29-1 and J usage is TRBJ2-3; TRBD1 matches at 10 bases. With V trimmed by 6 bases and J by 0 bases, 6 bases remained unmatched. This CDR3 contains 15 residues. Germline V lookup: CDR1 SQVTM, CDR2 ANQGSEA.

The V and J genes are TRBV7-6 and TRBJ2-7; 8 nucleotides agree with TRBD2. V was clipped by 4 bases and J by 7 bases; unmatched bases: 12. Per the germline V gene, CDR1 is SGHVS and CDR2 is FNYEAQ. The CDR3 consists of 15 residues. CDR3 in DNA: TGTGCCAGCAGCTCCCGGGGGGGCCGAGTCGGTGAGCAGTACTTC. This sequence encodes CASSSRGGRVGEQYF.

This chain links TRBV5-1 with TRBJ2-1, with 7 bases matching TRBD1. The V gene's germline CDR1 is SGHRS and CDR2 YFSETQ. V lost 3 bases to trimming and J lost 9 bases; unmatched junction nucleotides: 9. This CDR3 spans 14 amino acids. The CDR3 region is CASSWDRRASEQFF. CDR3 nucleotide sequence: TGCGCCAGCAGCTGGGACAGAAGGGCCAGTGAGCAGTTCTTC. Variable domain in full (rest from reference TRBV5-1 and TRBJ2-1): KAGVTQTPRYLIKTRGQQVTLSCSPISGHRSVSWYQQTPGQGLQFLFEYFSETQRNKGNFPGRFSGRQFSNSRSEMNVSTLELGDSALYLCASSWDRRASEQFFGPGTRLTVL.

This clonotype was seen many times. The V gene is TRBV18, the J gene TRBJ2-5; no clear D gene. CDR3 size: 12 residues. Trimming took 8 bases from V and 3 from J, leaving 10 bases between them. The germline gives CDR1 KGHSH, CDR2 LQKENI. The CDR3 coding sequence is TGTGCCAGCAGCCCGACGGAAGAGACCCAGTACTTC. It specifies CASSPTEETQYF. Full variable domain (outside the CDR3, taken from reference TRBV18 and TRBJ2-5): NAGVMQNPRHLVRRRGQEARLRCSPMKGHSHVYWYRQLPEEGLKFMVYLQKENIIDESGMPKERFSAEFPKEGPSILRIQQVVRGDSAAYFCASSPTEETQYFGPGTRLLVL.

This clonotype was recorded many times. V gene TRBV11-2 combines with J gene TRBJ2-1; TRBD2 matches at 9 bases. Per germline, CDR1 SGHAT and CDR2 FQNNGV. The CDR3 totals 14 residues. Losses at the gene ends were 5 bases for V and 9 bases for J; bases not matched to a gene: 8. In DNA form, the CDR3 reads TGTGCCAGCAGCCCTCTGACTAGCGGTGGTGAGCAGTTCTTC. This encodes CASSPLTSGGEQFF.

This clonotype was observed a handful of times. V and J are TRBV6-2 or TRBV6-3 and TRBJ2-2; possible D gene TRBD2, 5 bases. Trimming shortened V by 5 bases and J by 0 bases, and 10 bases separated the two germline ends. The germline V gene has CDR1 MNHEY and CDR2 SVGEGT. The CDR3 has 15 amino acids. The CDR3, as DNA: TGTGCCAGCAGTCTCGACGGGACGAACACCGGGGAGCTGTTTTTT. This translates into CASSLDGTNTGELFF.

The rearrangement uses TRBV18 and TRBJ2-3, with 9 bases that match TRBD2. The CDR3 is 15 residues long. CDR1 and CDR2 from the germline V gene are KGHSH and LQKENI. With 2 bases clipped from V and 6 bases from J, the junction kept 6 bases outside the gene matches. CDR3 loop: CASSPSGGGADTQYF. Here the CDR3 DNA reads TGTGCCAGCTCACCAAGCGGCGGGGGGGCTGATACGCAGTATTTT.

This clonotype was recorded many times. This rearrangement joins TRBV6-5 to TRBJ2-7, with 7 bases lining up with TRBD1. J lost 5 bases, V lost 4 bases, and 11 bases had no gene match. CDR1 is MNHEY, CDR2 SVGAGI, per germline. CDR3 length: 15 amino acids. The CDR3 sequence: CASSSTGEKENEQYF. The CDR3 DNA reads as TGTGCCAGCAGTTCAACAGGGGAAAAGGAAAACGAGCAGTACTTC.

The genes are TRBV7-3 and TRBJ2-5, with D possibly TRBD2 on 6 matching bases. CDR3 length: 14 residues. Per germline, CDR1 SGHTA and CDR2 FQGTGA. V lost 5 bases and J 4 bases, leaving 14 bases between the germline ends. The CDR3 DNA is TGTGCCAGCAGCCCTCAAATGGGGGGAGAGACCCAGTACTTC. As protein: CASSPQMGGETQYF.

The V and J genes are TRBV3-1 and TRBJ2-7; D perhaps matches TRBD1 (6 bases). CDR3 length equals 13 residues. V lost 3 bases and J lost 3, with 9 bases in between. The germline gives CDR1 LGHDT, CDR2 YNNKEL (reference sequence). The CDR3 loop reads CASSHGRGYEQYF. The DNA for the CDR3 is TGTGCCAGCAGCCATGGCAGGGGCTACGAGCAGTACTTC.

This clonotype occurred many times. In nucleotides, the CDR3 is TGTGCCAGCAGCCAAGAAGGGGCGGATACGCAGTATTTT. Translation: CASSQEGADTQYF. The chain joins TRBV4-2 to TRBJ2-3; the D gene is possibly TRBD1 (5 bases). V lost 0 bases, J lost 6 bases, and 7 bases lay in between. Looked up from germline, CDR1 is LGHNA and CDR2 is YNFKEQ. The CDR3 has 13 amino acids.

The rearrangement links TRBV5-6 to TRBJ2-5, with 7 bases aligning to TRBD2. The germline gives CDR1 SGHDT, CDR2 YYEEEE. This CDR3 has 15 amino acids. After removal of 0 bases from V and 11 bases from J, the junction contained 13 bases not matched to a gene. CDR3 nucleotide sequence: TGTGCCAGCAGCTTGGTTCTAGCGGTTTACAATGAGCAGTACTTC. It translates to CASSLVLAVYNEQYF.

This clonotype has a handful of counts. The chain couples TRBV21-1 to TRBJ1-4; the table assigns TRBD1, which was not confirmed against the DNA. TRBV21-1 is described as a pseudogene. The CDR3 spans 17 residues. The CDR3 DNA is TGTGCCAGCCCCCTGGGTTGTAGGGGCAGGTTAGATGAAAAACTGTTTTTT. Translated: CASPLGCRGRLDEKLFF.

This clonotype was seen only a few times. This may stem from a read error, because a much larger clone lies one nucleotide away. The rearrangement uses TRBV18 and TRBJ2-7, with D possibly being TRBD1 (5 bases). The CDR3 runs to 15 residues. CDR1 and CDR2 (germline): KGHSH, LQKENI. V was pared by 8 bases and J by 2 bases, with 19 bases between. The CDR3 nucleotides are TGTGCCAGCCCACGGCATCAGGGAAGGACCTACGAGCAGTACTTC. Amino acids: CASPRHQGRTYEQYF.

This clonotype was observed at least ten times. This chain connects TRBV7-2 to TRBJ1-1; D unclear. Germline V CDR1 and CDR2: SGHTA, FQGNSA. V was trimmed by 0 bases and J by 1 base, leaving 9 bases between them. The CDR3 runs 15 residues. CDR3 nucleotides: TGTGCCAGCAGCTTAGCGGCGTGGGGGAACACTGAAGCTTTCTTT. Protein: CASSLAAWGNTEAFF. Looking up the rest from reference TRBV7-2 and TRBJ1-1 gives the full variable domain: GAGVSQSPSNKVTEKGKDVELRCDPISGHTALYWYRQSLGQGLEFLIYFQGNSAPDKSGLPSDRFSAERTGGSVSTLTIQRTQQEDSAVYLCASSLAAWGNTEAFFGQGTRLTVV.

The sample holds many counts of this clonotype. V and J are TRBV7-2 and TRBJ1-1, with a possible D match to TRBD1 (5 bases). In germline, CDR1 is SGHTA, CDR2 FQGNSA. The CDR3 is made up of 19 amino acids. Deletions cut 0 bases from V and 0 bases from J, with 20 bases between. DNA of the CDR3: TGTGCCAGCAGCTTAGCGCGGGTCGACAGCGGGATAATGAACACTGAAGCTTTCTTT. It codes for CASSLARVDSGIMNTEAFF.

This clonotype has ten or more counts. This chain connects TRBV6-5 to TRBJ2-7; no definite D call. Germline CDR1 reads MNHEY; CDR2 reads SVGAGI. Trimming shortened V by 6 bases and J by 6 bases, and 12 bases separated the two germline ends. The CDR3 contains 12 residues. The CDR3, as DNA: TGTGCCAGCAGAAAAACGATAGGCGAGCAGTACTTC. It is translated as CASRKTIGEQYF.

This clonotype came up once. The chain recombines TRBV2 with TRBJ2-4; D uncertain. Germline V gene lookup returns CDR1 SNHLY and CDR2 FYNNEI. Trimming cost V 8 bases and J 3 bases, with 11 bases left between them. The CDR3 length is 13 residues. The CDR3 nucleotides read TGTGCCAGCTGGTTAGCTGGCAAAAACATTCAGTACTTC. It yields the protein CASWLAGKNIQYF.